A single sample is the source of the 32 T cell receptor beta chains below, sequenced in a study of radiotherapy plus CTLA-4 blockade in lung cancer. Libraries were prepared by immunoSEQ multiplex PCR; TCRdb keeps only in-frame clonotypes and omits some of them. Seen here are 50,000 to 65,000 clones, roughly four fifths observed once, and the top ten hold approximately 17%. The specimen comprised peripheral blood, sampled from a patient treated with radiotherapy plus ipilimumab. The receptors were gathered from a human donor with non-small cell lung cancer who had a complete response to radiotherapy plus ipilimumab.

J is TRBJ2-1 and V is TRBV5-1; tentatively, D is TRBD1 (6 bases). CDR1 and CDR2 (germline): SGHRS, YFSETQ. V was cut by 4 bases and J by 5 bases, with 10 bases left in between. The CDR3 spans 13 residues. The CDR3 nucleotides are TGCGCCAGCAGCCGGGACAAGAACAATGAGCAGTTCTTC. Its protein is CASSRDKNNEQFF.

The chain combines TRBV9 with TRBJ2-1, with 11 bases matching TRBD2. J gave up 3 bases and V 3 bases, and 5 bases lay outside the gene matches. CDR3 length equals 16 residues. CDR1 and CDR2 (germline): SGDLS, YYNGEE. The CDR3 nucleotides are TGTGCCAGCAGCGCTCTAGCGGGAGGCCTCTACAATGAGCAGTTCTTC. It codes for CASSALAGGLYNEQFF.

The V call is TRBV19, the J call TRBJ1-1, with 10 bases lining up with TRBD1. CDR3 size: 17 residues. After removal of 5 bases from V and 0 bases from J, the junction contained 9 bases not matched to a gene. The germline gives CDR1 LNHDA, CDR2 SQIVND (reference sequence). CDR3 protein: CASSPRTGGGMNTEAFF. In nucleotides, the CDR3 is TGTGCCAGTAGTCCTAGGACAGGGGGAGGCATGAACACTGAAGCTTTCTTT.

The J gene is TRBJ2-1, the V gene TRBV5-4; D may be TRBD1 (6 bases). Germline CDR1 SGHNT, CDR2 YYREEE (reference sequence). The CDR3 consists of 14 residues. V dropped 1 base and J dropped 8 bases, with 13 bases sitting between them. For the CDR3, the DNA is TGTGCCAGCAGCTTGAGGGGGAGTAGGGATGAGCAGTTCTTC. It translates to CASSLRGSRDEQFF.

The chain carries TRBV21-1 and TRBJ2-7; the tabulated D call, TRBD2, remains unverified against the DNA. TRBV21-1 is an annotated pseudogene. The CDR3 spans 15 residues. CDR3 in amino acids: CASSKGPTSAYEQYV. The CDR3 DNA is TGTGCCAGCAGCAAAGGCCCGACTAGCGCCTACGAGCAGTACGTC.

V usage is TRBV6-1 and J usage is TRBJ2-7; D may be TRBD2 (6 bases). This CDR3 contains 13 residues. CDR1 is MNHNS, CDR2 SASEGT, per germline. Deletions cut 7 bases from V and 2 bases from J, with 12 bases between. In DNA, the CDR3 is TGTGCCAGCAACCGGGACTCTGCCTACGAGCAGTACGTC. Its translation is CASNRDSAYEQYV.

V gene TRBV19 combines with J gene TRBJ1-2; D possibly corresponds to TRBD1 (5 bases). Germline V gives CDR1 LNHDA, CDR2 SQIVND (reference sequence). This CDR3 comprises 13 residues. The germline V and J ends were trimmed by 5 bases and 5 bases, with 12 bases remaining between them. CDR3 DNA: TGTGCCAGTAGTGCCGGGACTCTATATGGCTACACCTTC. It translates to CASSAGTLYGYTF.

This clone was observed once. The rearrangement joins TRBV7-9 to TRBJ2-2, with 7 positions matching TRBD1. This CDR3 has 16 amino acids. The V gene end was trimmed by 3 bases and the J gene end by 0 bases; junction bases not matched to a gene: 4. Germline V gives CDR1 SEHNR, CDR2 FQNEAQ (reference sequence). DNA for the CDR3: TGTGCCAGCAGCTTCTACAGGGGATCGAACACCGGGGAGCTGTTTTTT. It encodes CASSFYRGSNTGELFF.

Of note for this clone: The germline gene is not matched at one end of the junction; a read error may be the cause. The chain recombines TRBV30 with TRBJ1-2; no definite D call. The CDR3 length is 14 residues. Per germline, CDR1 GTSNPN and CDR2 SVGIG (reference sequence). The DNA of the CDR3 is TGTGCATGGAGGAGGTCGGATAGGAGTTATGGCTACACCTTC. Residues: CAWRRSDRSYGYTF.

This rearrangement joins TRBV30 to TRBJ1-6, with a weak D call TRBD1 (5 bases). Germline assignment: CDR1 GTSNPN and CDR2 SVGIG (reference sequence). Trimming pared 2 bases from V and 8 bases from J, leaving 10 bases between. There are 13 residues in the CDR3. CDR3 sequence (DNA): TGTGCCTGGAGTCTGGGGGGTTATTCACCCCTCCACTTT. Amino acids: CAWSLGGYSPLHF. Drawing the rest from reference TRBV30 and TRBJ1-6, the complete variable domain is SQTIHQWPATLVQPVGSPLSLECTVEGTSNPNLYWYRQAAGRGLQLLFYSVGIGQISSEVPQNLSASRPQDRQFILSSKKLLLSDSGFYLCAWSLGGYSPLHFGNGTRLTVT.

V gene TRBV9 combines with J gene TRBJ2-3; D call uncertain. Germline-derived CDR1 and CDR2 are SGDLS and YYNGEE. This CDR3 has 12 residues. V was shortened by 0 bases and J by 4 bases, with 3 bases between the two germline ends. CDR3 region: CASSVAADTQYF. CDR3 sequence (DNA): TGTGCCAGCAGCGTAGCCGCAGATACGCAGTATTTT.

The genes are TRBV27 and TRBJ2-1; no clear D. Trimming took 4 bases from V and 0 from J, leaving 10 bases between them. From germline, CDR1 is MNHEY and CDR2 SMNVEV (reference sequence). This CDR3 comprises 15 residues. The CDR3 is CASSSAESSYNEQFF. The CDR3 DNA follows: TGTGCCAGCAGTTCCGCGGAAAGCTCCTACAATGAGCAGTTCTTC.

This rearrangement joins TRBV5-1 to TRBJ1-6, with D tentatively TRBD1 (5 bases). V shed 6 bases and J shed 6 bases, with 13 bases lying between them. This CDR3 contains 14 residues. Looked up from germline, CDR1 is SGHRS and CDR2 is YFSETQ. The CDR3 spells CASTPQGPNSPLHF. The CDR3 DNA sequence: TGCGCCAGCACCCCCCAGGGTCCTAATTCACCCCTCCACTTT.

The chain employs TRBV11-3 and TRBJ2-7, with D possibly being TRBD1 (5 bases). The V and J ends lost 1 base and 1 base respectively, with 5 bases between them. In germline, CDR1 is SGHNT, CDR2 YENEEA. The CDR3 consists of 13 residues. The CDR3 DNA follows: TGTGCCAGCAGCTTAGGACAGTCCTACGAGCAGTACGTC. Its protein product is CASSLGQSYEQYV.

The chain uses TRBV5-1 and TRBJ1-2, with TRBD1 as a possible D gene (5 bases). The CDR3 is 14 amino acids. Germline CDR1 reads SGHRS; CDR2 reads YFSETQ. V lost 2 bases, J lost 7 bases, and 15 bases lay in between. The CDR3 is CASSLSGGEGGYTF. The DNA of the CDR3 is TGCGCCAGCAGCTTAAGCGGAGGGGAGGGTGGCTACACCTTC.

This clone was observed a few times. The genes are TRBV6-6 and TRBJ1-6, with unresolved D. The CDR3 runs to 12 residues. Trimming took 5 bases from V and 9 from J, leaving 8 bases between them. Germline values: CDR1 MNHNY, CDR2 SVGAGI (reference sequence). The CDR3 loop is CASSPPGSPLHF. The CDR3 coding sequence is TGTGCCAGCAGTCCACCAGGTTCACCCCTCCACTTT.

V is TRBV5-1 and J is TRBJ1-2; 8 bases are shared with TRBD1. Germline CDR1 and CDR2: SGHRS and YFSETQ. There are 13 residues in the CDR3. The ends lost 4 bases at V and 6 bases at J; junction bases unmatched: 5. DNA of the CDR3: TGCGCCAGCAGCATGACAGGGGAGAATGGCTACACCTTC. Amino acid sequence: CASSMTGENGYTF.

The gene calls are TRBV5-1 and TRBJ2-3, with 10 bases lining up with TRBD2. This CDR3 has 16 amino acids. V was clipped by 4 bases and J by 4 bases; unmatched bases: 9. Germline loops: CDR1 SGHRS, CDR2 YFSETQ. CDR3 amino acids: CASSKTSGRAPDTQYF. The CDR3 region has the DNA TGCGCCAGCAGCAAAACGAGCGGGAGGGCCCCAGATACGCAGTATTTT.

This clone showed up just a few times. Written as DNA, the CDR3 is TGCGCCAGCAGGGGGGCGGTCAATCAGCCCCAGCATTTT. It codes for CASRGAVNQPQHF. V is TRBV10-2 and J is TRBJ1-5; possibly TRBD1 for D (6 bases). Germline V CDR1 and CDR2: WSHSY, SAAADI. Trimming removed 6 bases at V and 3 bases at J, with 9 bases between. This CDR3 spans 13 amino acids.

The CDR3 nucleotides are TGTGCCAGCAGCTCGTGGGCGGGAGAGGTGGGAGAGACCCAGTACTTC. This gives the protein CASSSWAGEVGETQYF. V and J are TRBV7-2 and TRBJ2-5; 7 bases map to TRBD2. Germline trimming cut 4 bases from V and 4 bases from J; bases unmatched to any gene: 12. The CDR3 covers 16 residues. The V gene's germline CDR1 is SGHTA and CDR2 FQGNSA.

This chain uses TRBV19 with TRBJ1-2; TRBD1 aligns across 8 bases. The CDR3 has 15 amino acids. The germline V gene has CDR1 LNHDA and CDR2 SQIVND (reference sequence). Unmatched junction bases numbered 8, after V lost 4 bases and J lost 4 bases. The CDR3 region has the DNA TGTGCCAGTAGTAAGACAGGGGATGGCTCCTATGGCTACACCTTC. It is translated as CASSKTGDGSYGYTF. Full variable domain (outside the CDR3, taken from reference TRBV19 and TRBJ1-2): DGGITQSPKYLFRKEGQNVTLSCEQNLNHDAMYWYRQDPGQGLRLIYYSQIVNDFQKGDIAEGYSVSREKKESFPLTVTSAQKNPTAFYLCASSKTGDGSYGYTFGSGTRLTVV.

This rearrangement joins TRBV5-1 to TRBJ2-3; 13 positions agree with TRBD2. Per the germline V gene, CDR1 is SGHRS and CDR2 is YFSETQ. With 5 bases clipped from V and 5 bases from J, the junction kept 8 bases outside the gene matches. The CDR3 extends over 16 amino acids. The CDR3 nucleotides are TGCGCCAGCAGGCATGGACTAGCGGGGGCAGGAGATACGCAGTATTTT. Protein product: CASRHGLAGAGDTQYF.

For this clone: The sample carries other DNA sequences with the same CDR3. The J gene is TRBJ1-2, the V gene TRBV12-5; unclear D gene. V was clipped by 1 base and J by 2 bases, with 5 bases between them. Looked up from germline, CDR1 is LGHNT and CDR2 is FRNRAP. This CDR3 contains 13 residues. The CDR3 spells CASGLGANYGYTF. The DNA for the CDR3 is TGTGCTAGTGGTTTGGGGGCGAACTATGGCTACACCTTC. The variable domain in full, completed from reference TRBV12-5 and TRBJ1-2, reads DARVTQTPRHKVTEMGQEVTMRCQPILGHNTVFWYRQTMMQGLELLAYFRNRAPLDDSGMPKDRFSAEMPDATLATLKIQPSEPRDSAVYFCASGLGANYGYTFGSGTRLTVV.

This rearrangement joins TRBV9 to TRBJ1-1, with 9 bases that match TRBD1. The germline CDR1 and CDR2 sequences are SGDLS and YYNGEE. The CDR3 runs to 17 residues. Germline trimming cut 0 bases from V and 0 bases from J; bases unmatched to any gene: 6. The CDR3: CASSVVPGQGMNTEAFF. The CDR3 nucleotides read TGTGCCAGCAGCGTAGTACCGGGACAGGGAATGAACACTGAAGCTTTCTTT.

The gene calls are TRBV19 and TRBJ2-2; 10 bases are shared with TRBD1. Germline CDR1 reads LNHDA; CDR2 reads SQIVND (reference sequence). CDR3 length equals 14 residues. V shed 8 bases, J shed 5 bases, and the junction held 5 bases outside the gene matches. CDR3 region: CASQDRGETGELFF. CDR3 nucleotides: TGTGCCAGTCAGGACAGGGGGGAAACCGGGGAGCTGTTTTTT.

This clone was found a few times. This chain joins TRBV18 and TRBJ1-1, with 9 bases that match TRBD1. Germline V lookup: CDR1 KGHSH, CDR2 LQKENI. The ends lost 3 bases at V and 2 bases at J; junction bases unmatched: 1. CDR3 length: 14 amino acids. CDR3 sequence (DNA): TGTGCCAGCTCACCGGGACAGGGAAACACTGAAGCTTTCTTT. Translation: CASSPGQGNTEAFF. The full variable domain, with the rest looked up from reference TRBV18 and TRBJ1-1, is NAGVMQNPRHLVRRRGQEARLRCSPMKGHSHVYWYRQLPEEGLKFMVYLQKENIIDESGMPKERFSAEFPKEGPSILRIQQVVRGDSAAYFCASSPGQGNTEAFFGQGTRLTVV.

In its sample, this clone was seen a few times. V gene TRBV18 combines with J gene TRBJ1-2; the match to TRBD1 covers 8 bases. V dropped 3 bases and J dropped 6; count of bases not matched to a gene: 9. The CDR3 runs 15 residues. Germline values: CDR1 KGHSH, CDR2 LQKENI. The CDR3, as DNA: TGTGCCAGCTCACCGCTTCGGACAGGGAGCGATGGCTACACCTTC. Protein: CASSPLRTGSDGYTF.

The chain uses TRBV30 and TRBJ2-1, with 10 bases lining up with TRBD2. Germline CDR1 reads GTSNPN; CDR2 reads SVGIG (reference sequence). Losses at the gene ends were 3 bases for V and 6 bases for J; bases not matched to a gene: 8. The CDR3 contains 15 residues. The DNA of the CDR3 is TGTGCCTGGAGCCTTGGGCTAGCGGGGGTCAATGAGCAGTTCTTC. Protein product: CAWSLGLAGVNEQFF.

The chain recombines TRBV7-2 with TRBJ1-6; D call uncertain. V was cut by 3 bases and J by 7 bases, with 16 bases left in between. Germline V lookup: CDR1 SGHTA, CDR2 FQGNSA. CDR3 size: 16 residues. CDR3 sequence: CASSFSRRRGNSPLHF. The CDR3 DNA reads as TGTGCCAGCAGCTTTAGTAGGCGGAGAGGAAATTCACCCCTCCACTTT.

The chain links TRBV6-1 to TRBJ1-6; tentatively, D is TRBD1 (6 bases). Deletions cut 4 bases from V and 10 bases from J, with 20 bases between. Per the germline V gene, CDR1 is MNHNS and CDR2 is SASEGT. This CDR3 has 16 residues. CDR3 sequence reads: CASSATGQNIGSPLHF. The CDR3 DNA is TGTGCCAGCAGTGCTACTGGACAGAACATAGGATCACCCCTCCACTTT.

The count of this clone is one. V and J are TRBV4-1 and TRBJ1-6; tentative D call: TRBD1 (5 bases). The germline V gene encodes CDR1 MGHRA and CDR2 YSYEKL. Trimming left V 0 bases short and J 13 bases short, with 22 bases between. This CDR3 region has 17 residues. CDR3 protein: CASSQEGGYLMGTPLHF. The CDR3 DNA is TGCGCCAGCAGCCAAGAGGGGGGGTACCTCATGGGGACCCCCCTCCACTTT.

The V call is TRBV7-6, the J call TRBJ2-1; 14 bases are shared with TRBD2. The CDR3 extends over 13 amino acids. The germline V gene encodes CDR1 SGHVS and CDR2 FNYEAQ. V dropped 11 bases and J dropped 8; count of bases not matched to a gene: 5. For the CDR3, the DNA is TGTGCCGTAGGGACTAGCGGGAGTTATGAGCAGTTCTTC. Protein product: CAVGTSGSYEQFF.